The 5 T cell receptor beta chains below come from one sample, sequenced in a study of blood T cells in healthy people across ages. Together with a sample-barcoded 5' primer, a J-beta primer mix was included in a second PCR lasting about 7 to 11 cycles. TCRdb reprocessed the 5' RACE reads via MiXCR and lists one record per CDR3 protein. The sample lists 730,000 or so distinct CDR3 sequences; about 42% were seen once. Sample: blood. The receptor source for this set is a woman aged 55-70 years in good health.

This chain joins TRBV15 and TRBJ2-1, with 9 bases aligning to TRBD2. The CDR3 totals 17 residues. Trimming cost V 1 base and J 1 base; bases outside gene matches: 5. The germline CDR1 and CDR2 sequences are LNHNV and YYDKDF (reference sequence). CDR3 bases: TGTGCCACCAGCAGAGCTAGCGGGACTCTTTCCTACAATGAGCAGTTCTTC. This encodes CATSRASGTLSYNEQFF. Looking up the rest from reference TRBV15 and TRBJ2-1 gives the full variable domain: DAMVIQNPRYQVTQFGKPVTLSCSQTLNHNVMYWYQQKSSQAPKLLFHYYDKDFNNEADTPDNFQSRRPNTSFCFLDIRSPGLGDTAMYLCATSRASGTLSYNEQFFGPGTRLTVL.

The CDR3 DNA is TGTGCCAGCAGCGCTAGTGGGAGGGCCGGGAATGAGCAGTACTTC. Translating gives CASSASGRAGNEQYF. The V and J genes are TRBV13 and TRBJ2-5; 7 nucleotides line up with TRBD2. The CDR3 consists of 15 residues. CDR1 is PRHDT, CDR2 FYEKMQ, per germline (reference sequence). V gave up 5 bases and J gave up 11 bases; unmatched junction bases: 17. Together with reference TRBV13 and TRBJ2-5, the CDR3 gives the full variable domain: AAGVIQSPRHLIKEKRETATLKCYPIPRHDTVYWYQQGPGQDPQFLISFYEKMQSDKGSIPDRFSAQQFSDYHSELNMSSLELGDSALYFCASSASGRAGNEQYFGPGTRLLVL.

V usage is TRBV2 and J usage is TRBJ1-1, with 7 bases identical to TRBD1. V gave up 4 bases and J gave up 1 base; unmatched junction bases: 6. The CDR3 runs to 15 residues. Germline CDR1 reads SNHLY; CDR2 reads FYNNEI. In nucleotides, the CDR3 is TGTGCCAGCAGTGTACAGGGACAGCGGAACACTGAAGCTTTCTTT. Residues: CASSVQGQRNTEAFF.

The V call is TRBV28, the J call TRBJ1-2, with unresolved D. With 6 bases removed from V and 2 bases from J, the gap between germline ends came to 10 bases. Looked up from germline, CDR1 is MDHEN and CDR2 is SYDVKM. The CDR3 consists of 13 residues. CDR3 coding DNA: TGTGCCAGCAGCAATACACCAAACTATGGCTACACCTTC. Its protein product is CASSNTPNYGYTF.

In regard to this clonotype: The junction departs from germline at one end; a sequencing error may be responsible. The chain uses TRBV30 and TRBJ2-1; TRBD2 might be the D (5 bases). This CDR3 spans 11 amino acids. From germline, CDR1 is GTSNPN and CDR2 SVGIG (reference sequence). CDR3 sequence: CAGSTGGEQFF. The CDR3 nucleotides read TGTGCCGGGAGTACGGGCGGGGAGCAGTTCTTC.